This T cell receptor (beta chain) was captured in a study of Graves' ophthalmopathy and Graves' hyperthyroidism (dated by TCRdb to about 2018). For context, the study as a whole: Peripheral blood samples were taken at the time of initial diagnosis, before any treatment was given. To tell Graves' ophthalmopathy apart from Graves' hyperthyroidism, and to predict which patients would progress to ophthalmopathy, the study relied on TCR beta repertoire signatures. For independent validation, a separate cohort was made up of 18 hyperthyroidism patients plus 17 patients who later progressed from hyperthyroidism to ophthalmopathy. In total, 135 blood samples were TCR-sequenced: approximately 42 ophthalmopathy, some 72 hyperthyroidism and some 17 hyperthyroidism-to-ophthalmopathy patients. In over 5 hyperthyroidism patients, the T-cell repertoire of thyroid tissue was compared with the T-cell repertoire of blood. To explore V-J signatures distinguishing ophthalmopathy from hyperthyroidism, a discovery set of around 97 patients (fewer than 45 ophthalmopathy, about 57 stable hyperthyroidism) was enrolled. Once sampling was done, hyperthyroidism patients were given methimazole at a starting dose of 30 mg daily, while ophthalmopathy patients were given high-dose intravenous methylprednisolone. The 75 to 100 discovery patients were divided at random into training and test sets in a 7:3 ratio.

The ophthalmopathy patients had moderately to severely active disease, with a Clinical Activity Score of 3 or higher, a NOSPECS grade of 4 or higher, and a disease duration of less than 3 months. Anyone with other autoimmune diseases, uncontrolled infections, pregnancy or lactation was excluded from the study. Diagnosis relied on clinical symptoms, serum thyroxine, TRAb, thyroid ultrasound and orbital computed tomography. PBMCs were isolated from approximately 10 ml of fresh peripheral blood by Ficoll-Paque density gradient centrifugation. Trizol reagent was used to extract the total RNA, and its quality was then checked on an Agilent 2100 Bioanalyzer. This clonotype was found many times. Its binding antigen is unknown. No much larger clone exists at a distance of one base, and base qualities are not known. What the research found in general, with its limitations: Most expanded thyroid clonotypes with frequency above 0.001 were also detected in blood, suggesting blood repertoires may reflect the thyroid immune response. In cross-validation, the 13-signature model distinguished ophthalmopathy from stable hyperthyroidism with approximately 90% sensitivity and about 84% specificity, and in the test set the corresponding values were roughly 80% and 76%. In validation, the model predicted ophthalmopathy progression with nearly 71% sensitivity and around 72% specificity; 12 predicted patients were CT-confirmed with GO in a median of about 6.2 months. Sample size was not predetermined statistically, and investigators were not blinded to group allocation.

For repertoire sequencing, TCR beta CDR3 regions were amplified from RNA transcripts. The first round of RT-PCR was done with HTBI primers and the Qiagen OneStep RT-PCR kit, and was followed by a second round of multiplex PCR, then size selection and purification. Sequencing of the libraries was carried out on an Illumina HiSeq2000 in paired-end mode with 100 bp reads. As for the authors' bioinformatics: SOAPnuke was used for read processing, and reads with adapters, uncalled bases, a mean Phred below 15, or no exact constant-primer or identifier match were discarded. High-quality paired reads were merged with COPE v1.2.5. Each unique nucleotide sequence was treated as a clonotype, and MiTCR v1.1 was used to align the clonotypes to the IMGT TRB V, D and J references. Analysis was restricted to V-J combinations with a frequency above 0.0001, which covered roughly 99% of repertoires. For each V-J combination, a TCR clonal expansion and chaos score was defined as the ratio of F50 clonal expansion to chaos observed in the TCRdist matrix. Welch's t-statistics and random forest were used to reduce the features to about 14 V-J combinations, which were then used as input to a naive Bayes classifier. Thyroid-blood repertoire similarity was quantified with the Morisita-Horn index. TCRdb reworked the public reads: Q25 trimming with fastp, MiXCR clone assembly, productive beta chains retained. Merged by CDR3 protein, the rows form single entries marked with the most common genes and DNA. The V and J calls reflect TCRdb's pipeline rather than the authors' work. Here the sample has about 400,000 distinct CDR3 sequences; roughly 18% occur a single time. More than 1.5% of the sample is taken by the ten largest.

The sequenced sample consisted of peripheral blood. The origin of this receptor is a woman aged 18-29 years with Graves' ophthalmopathy. Donor details come from another sample of the same person, matched by shared clones.

The CDR3: CASRPSGGTRDIQYF. In nucleotide form, the sequence is TGTGCCAGCAGACCGTCGGGAGGCACAAGGGACATTCAGTACTTC. The sequence joins TRBV6-1 to TRBJ2-4; the central 7 bases match TRBD2. Taken from the germline V gene, the CDR1 and CDR2 loops are MNHNS and SASEGT. The CDR3 spans 15 residues, from the cysteine through the phenylalanine. This entry keeps only the CDR3 DNA: 45 bases, framed from base 1. Trimming removed 6 bases from V and 8 bases from J; the gene matches leave 13 bases unexplained.